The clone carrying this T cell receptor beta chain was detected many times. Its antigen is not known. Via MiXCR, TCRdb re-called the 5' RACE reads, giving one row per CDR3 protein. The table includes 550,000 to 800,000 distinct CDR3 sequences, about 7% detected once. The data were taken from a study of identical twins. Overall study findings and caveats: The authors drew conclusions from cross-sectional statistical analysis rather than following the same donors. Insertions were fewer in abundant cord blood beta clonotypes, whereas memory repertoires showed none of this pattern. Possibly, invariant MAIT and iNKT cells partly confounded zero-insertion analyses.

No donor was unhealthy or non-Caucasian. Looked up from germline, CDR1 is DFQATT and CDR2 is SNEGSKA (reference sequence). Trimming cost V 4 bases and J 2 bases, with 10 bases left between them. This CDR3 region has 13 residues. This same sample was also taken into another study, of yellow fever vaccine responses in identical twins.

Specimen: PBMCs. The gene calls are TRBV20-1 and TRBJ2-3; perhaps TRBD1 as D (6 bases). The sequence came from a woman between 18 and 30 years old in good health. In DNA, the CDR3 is TGCAGTGCTAATCGGGACAACACAGATACGCAGTATTTT. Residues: CSANRDNTDTQYF.